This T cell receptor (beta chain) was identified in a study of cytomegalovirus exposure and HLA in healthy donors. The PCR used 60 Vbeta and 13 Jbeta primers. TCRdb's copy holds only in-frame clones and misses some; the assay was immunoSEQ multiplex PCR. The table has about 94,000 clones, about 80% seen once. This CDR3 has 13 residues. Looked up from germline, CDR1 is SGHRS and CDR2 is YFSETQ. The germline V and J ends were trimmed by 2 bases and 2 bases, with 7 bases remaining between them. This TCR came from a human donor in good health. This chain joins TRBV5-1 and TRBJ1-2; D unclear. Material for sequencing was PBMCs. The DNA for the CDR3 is TGCGCCAGCAGCTTACAGAACAACTATGGCTACACCTTC. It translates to CASSLQNNYGYTF.